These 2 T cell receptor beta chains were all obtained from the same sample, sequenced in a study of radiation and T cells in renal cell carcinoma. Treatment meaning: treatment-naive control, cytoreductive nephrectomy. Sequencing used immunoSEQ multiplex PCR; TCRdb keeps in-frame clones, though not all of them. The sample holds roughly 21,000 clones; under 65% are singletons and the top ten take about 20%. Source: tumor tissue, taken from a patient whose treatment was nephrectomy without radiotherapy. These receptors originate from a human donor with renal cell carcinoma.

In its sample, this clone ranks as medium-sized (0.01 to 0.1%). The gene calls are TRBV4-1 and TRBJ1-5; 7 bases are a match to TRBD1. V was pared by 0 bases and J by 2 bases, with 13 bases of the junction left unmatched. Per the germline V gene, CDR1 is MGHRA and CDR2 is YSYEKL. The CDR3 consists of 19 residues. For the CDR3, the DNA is TGCGCCAGCAGCCAAGATCCCCCCGGGACAGTCGGTGGCAATCAGCCCCAGCATTTT. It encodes CASSQDPPGTVGGNQPQHF.

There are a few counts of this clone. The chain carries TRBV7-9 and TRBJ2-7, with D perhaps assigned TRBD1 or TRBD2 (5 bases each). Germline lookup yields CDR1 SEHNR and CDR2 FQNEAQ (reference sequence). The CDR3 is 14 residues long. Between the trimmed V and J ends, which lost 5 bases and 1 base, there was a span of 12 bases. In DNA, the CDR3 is TGTGCCAGCAGCACTAGTGGGGGTTCCTACGAGCAGTACTTC. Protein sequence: CASSTSGGSYEQYF.